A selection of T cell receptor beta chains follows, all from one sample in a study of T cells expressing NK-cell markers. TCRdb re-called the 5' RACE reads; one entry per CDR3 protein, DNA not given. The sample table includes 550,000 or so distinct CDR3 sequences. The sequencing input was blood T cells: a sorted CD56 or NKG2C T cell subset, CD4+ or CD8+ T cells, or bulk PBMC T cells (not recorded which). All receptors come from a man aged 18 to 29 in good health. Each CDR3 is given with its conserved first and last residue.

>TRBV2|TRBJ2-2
CASRQWSGFTGELFF
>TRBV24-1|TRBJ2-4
CATSDSGGAKKDIQYF
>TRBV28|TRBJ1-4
CASTLMGYEKLFF
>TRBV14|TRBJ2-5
CASSQLGRETQYF
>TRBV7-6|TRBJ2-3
CASGSDVGTQYF
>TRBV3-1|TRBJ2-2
CASSQVQTGELFF
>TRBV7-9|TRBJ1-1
CASRPGIPIGNTEAFF
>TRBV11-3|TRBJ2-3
CASSAGQGTGADTQYF
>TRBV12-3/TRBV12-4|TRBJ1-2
CASSSDPTFGYTF
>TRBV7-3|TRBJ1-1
CASSPDTLNTEAFF
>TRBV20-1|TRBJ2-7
CSARWGGSPSYEQYF
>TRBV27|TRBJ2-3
CASTDFTDTQYF
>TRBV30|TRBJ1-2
CACAFGSLHGYTF
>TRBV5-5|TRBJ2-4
CASSPGAGILGIQYF
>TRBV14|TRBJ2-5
CASSTITETQYF
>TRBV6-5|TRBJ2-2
CASSYSITSGNGGELFF
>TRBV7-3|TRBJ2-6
CASSLTARLSGANVLTF
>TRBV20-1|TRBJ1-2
CSAPRGSGYTF
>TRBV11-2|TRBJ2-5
CASRPPGGEGETQYF
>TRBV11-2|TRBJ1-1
CASSLGGQGRGNTEAFF
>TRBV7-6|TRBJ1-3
CASSLERRIPGSGRNTIYF
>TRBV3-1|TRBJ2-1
CASSPVPENEQFF
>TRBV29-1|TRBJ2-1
CSVDSSYNEQFF
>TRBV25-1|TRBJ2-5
CASSEYSIRGQETQYF
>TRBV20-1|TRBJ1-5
CSVLPRSFGNQPQHF
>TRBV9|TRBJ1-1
CASSGSQGDEAFF
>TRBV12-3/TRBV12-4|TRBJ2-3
CASSAVAGGTTDTQYF
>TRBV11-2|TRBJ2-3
CASSRTDWSGSHTDTQYF
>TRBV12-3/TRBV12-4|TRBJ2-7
CASSLWEGLSDEQYF
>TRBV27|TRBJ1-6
CASSFNGQALHF
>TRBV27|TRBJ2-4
CASSSLGGLNIQYF
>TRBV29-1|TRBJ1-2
CSVVGWGTDGYTF
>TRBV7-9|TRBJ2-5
CASSPSTSGRRETQYF
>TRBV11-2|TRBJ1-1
CASSAGNLNTEAFF
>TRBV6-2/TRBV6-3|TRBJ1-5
CASSDPSNQPQHF
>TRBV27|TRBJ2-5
CASRPLAGYFQETQYF
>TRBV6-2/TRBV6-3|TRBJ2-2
CASIHRGPIGGELFF
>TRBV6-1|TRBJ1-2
CASSEGGRLYGYTF
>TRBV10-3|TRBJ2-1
CAIGSDPIAGEYNEQFF
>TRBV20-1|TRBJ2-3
CSAFEGQRNTDTQYF
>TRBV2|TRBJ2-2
CASSAGLRAGELFF
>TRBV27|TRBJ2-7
CASSELSGYEQYF
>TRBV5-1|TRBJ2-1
CASWGGTENEQFF
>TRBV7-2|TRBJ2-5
CASSFSLPTARETQYF
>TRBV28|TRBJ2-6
CASSPGGGAGANVLTF
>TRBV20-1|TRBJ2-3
CSASFPGLAGGPPDTQYF